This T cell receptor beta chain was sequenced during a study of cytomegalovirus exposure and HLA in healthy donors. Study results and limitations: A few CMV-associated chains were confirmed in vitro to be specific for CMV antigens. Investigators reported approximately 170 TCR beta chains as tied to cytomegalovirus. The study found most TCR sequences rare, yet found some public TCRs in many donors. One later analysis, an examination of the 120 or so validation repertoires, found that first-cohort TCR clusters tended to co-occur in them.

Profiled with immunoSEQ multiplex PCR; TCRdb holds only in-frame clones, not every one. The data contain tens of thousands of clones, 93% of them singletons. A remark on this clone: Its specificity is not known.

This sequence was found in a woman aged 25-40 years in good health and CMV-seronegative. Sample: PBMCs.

CDR3 DNA sequence: TGTGCCAGCAGCCAAGATGCGCAGGGGATAGGCTACGAGCAGTACTTC. This encodes CASSQDAQGIGYEQYF. This chain links TRBV4-2 with TRBJ2-7; D may be TRBD1 (6 bases). Trimming pared 0 bases from V and 3 bases from J, leaving 15 bases between. The CDR3 extends over 16 amino acids. CDR1 is LGHNA and CDR2 is YNFKEQ in the germline V gene.